Each of the 32 T cell receptor beta chains below was sequenced from the same sample in a study of beta chain features in type 1 diabetes. Sequencing targeted expressed TCRB transcripts, as all isolated RNA had been reverse transcribed. Libraries were prepared by immunoSEQ multiplex PCR; TCRdb keeps only in-frame clonotypes and omits some of them. The repertoire holds about 150,000 clones, approximately 9.9% seen once, with approximately 2.3% in the top ten. The sample was central memory CD4+ T cells from blood. The receptors were sampled from a woman aged 18-35 years in good health.

This clone was seen ten or more times. The chain joins TRBV7-8 to TRBJ2-1; possibly TRBD2 for D (6 bases). CDR3 length: 17 amino acids. Per germline, CDR1 SGHVS and CDR2 FQNEAQ. Trimming took off 5 bases at V and 10 bases at J, with 27 bases between the two ends. CDR3 in amino acids: CASSHYPTSRGPGEQFF. DNA of the CDR3: TGTGCCAGCAGCCACTATCCTACTAGCCGAGGGCCGGGGGAGCAGTTCTTC.

This chain uses TRBV4-3 with TRBJ1-2, with 12 bases aligning to TRBD1. The CDR3 consists of 15 residues. Germline V CDR1 and CDR2: LGHNA, YSLEER. Trimming removed 4 bases from V and 4 bases from J; junction bases left unmatched: 4. The CDR3: CASSPGTGGSYGYTF. In DNA form, the CDR3 reads TGCGCCAGCAGCCCGGGGACAGGGGGCAGCTATGGCTACACCTTC.

At least ten counts were recorded for this clone. J is TRBJ1-2 and V is TRBV7-2; D gene ambiguous. From germline, CDR1 is SGHTA and CDR2 FQGNSA. The CDR3 runs to 12 residues. The germline V and J ends were trimmed by 1 base and 8 bases, with 8 bases remaining between them. CDR3 sequence: CASSLVLAGYTF. Written as DNA, the CDR3 is TGTGCCAGCAGCTTAGTACTTGCCGGCTACACCTTC.

In this sample, this clone turned up a few times. The chain recombines TRBV5-1 with TRBJ2-7, with D possibly TRBD2 on 6 matching bases. From germline, CDR1 is SGHRS and CDR2 YFSETQ. Deletions cut 3 bases from V and 6 bases from J, with 10 bases between. The CDR3 is 12 residues long. The CDR3 region has the DNA TGCGCCAGCAGCTCACTGGGGGGCGAGCAGTACTTC. Protein product: CASSSLGGEQYF.

V usage is TRBV4-3 and J usage is TRBJ2-5; 8 nucleotides align to TRBD2. Looked up from germline, CDR1 is LGHNA and CDR2 is YSLEER. Losses at the gene ends were 2 bases for V and 1 base for J; bases not matched to a gene: 6. The CDR3 is 16 residues long. CDR3 amino acids: CASSQRAGGPQETQYF. CDR3 bases: TGCGCCAGCAGCCAACGCGCGGGGGGACCCCAAGAGACCCAGTACTTC.

This rearrangement joins TRBV7-2 to TRBJ2-1; D gene unclear. Germline V lookup: CDR1 SGHTA, CDR2 FQGNSA. There are 15 residues in the CDR3. Between the trimmed V and J ends, which lost 1 base and 4 bases, there was a span of 11 bases. The DNA for the CDR3 is TGTGCCAGCAGCTTAGATGGCCTGATGTACAATGAGCAGTTCTTC. Its translation is CASSLDGLMYNEQFF.

The chain uses TRBV5-5 and TRBJ2-6; D perhaps matches TRBD2 (5 bases). Trimming stripped 0 bases from V and 4 bases from J, with 8 bases between. The germline V gene encodes CDR1 SGHKS and CDR2 YYEKEE (reference sequence). The CDR3 is 15 amino acids. CDR3 bases: TGTGCCAGCAGCTTGGGAGGGTCGGGGGCCAACGTCCTGACTTTC. Translation gives CASSLGGSGANVLTF.

The chain joins TRBV7-6 to TRBJ2-7; TRBD1 aligns across 7 bases. J lost 3 bases, V lost 5 bases, and 4 bases had no gene match. Germline V lookup: CDR1 SGHVS, CDR2 FNYEAQ. This CDR3 has 13 residues. The CDR3 region is CASSGRQGYEQYF. DNA for the CDR3: TGTGCCAGCAGCGGACGACAGGGCTACGAGCAGTACTTC.

This clone was observed a few times. This chain uses TRBV7-8 with TRBJ1-5; 9 nucleotides align to TRBD1. This CDR3 has 15 residues. Unmatched junction bases numbered 6, after V lost 6 bases and J lost 3 bases. Germline CDR1 SGHVS, CDR2 FQNEAQ. CDR3 nucleotide sequence: TGTGCCAGCAGTTCCGGGACAGGGATCAATCAGCCCCAGCATTTT. Its protein product is CASSSGTGINQPQHF.

Remarks on this clone: The sample carries other DNA sequences with the same CDR3. The genes are TRBV7-6 and TRBJ2-7, with D hard to call. The CDR3 consists of 12 residues. Trimming pared 5 bases from V and 4 bases from J, leaving 9 bases between. CDR1 and CDR2 from the germline V gene are SGHVS and FNYEAQ. The CDR3 DNA reads as TGTGCCAGCAGCCGAGATCCTTACGAGCAGTACTTC. Protein product: CASSRDPYEQYF.

This clone was picked up many times. The rearrangement uses TRBV7-2 and TRBJ1-1; D is perhaps TRBD1 (5 bases). Germline-derived CDR1 and CDR2 are SGHTA and FQGNSA. The CDR3 runs to 14 residues. Between the trimmed V and J ends, which lost 5 bases and 4 bases, there was a span of 14 bases. The chain's CDR3 is CASSTTAGFTEAFF. In nucleotides, the CDR3 is TGTGCCAGCAGCACCACCGCAGGGTTCACTGAAGCTTTCTTT.

The V call is TRBV2, the J call TRBJ1-1; D may be TRBD1 (5 bases). The CDR3 consists of 13 residues. Trimming left V 6 bases short and J 0 bases short, with 8 bases between. The germline V gene has CDR1 SNHLY and CDR2 FYNNEI. This CDR3 reads CASRGGMNTEAFF. The CDR3, as DNA: TGTGCCAGCAGGGGGGGGATGAACACTGAAGCTTTCTTT.

Written as DNA, the CDR3 is TGTGCCTGGAGTAGACAGGGGGCCGAGCCCCAGCATTTT. It codes for CAWSRQGAEPQHF. This sequence joins TRBV30 and TRBJ1-5, with 10 bases lining up with TRBD1. Germline V CDR1 and CDR2: GTSNPN, SVGIG (reference sequence). This CDR3 has 13 amino acids. Trimming at V came to 2 bases and at J to 8 bases, leaving 3 bases not matched to a gene.

This clone was seen more than once but under ten times. The V gene is TRBV5-1, the J gene TRBJ2-1, with 7 bases fitting TRBD2. After removal of 2 bases from V and 7 bases from J, the junction contained 9 bases not matched to a gene. The CDR3 spans 15 residues. Looked up from germline, CDR1 is SGHRS and CDR2 is YFSETQ. Here the CDR3 DNA reads TGCGCCAGCAGCTTCCTTGGCGGGAGATGGAATGAGCAGTTCTTC. Protein: CASSFLGGRWNEQFF. The variable domain in full, completed from reference TRBV5-1 and TRBJ2-1, reads KAGVTQTPRYLIKTRGQQVTLSCSPISGHRSVSWYQQTPGQGLQFLFEYFSETQRNKGNFPGRFSGRQFSNSRSEMNVSTLELGDSALYLCASSFLGGRWNEQFFGPGTRLTVL.

This clone was seen more than once but under ten times. This chain uses TRBV7-3 with TRBJ1-5; 8 bases are a match to TRBD1. V was pared by 3 bases and J by 4 bases, with 5 bases of the junction left unmatched. Germline V gene data show CDR1 as SGHTA and CDR2 as FQGTGA. CDR3 length equals 15 residues. The CDR3 bases are TGTGCCAGCAGCTTCAACAGGGGGGTAAATCAGCCCCAGCATTTT. As protein: CASSFNRGVNQPQHF.

This clone was detected only a few times. The rearrangement joins TRBV27 to TRBJ2-1, with a tentative D call TRBD2 (6 bases). The CDR3 runs to 15 residues. The V gene lost 11 bases and the J gene lost 1 base, with 18 bases spanning the gap. The V gene's germline CDR1 is MNHEY and CDR2 SMNVEV (reference sequence). The CDR3, as DNA: TGTGCCGGGACTGCGCCCGGCAGGTCCTACAATGAGCAGTTCTTC. It is translated as CAGTAPGRSYNEQFF.

The rearrangement uses TRBV7-2 and TRBJ2-1; 9 bases are a match to TRBD1. The V and J ends lost 5 bases and 8 bases, in that order; junction bases with no gene match: 10. Germline loops: CDR1 SGHTA, CDR2 FQGNSA. There are 15 residues in the CDR3. CDR3 coding DNA: TGTGCCAGCAGCGTAGAGGGACAGGGTATCTATGAGCAGTTCTTC. Translating gives CASSVEGQGIYEQFF.

This clone occurred many times. The chain uses TRBV30 and TRBJ2-1; D perhaps matches TRBD1 (6 bases). The CDR3 sequence is 12 residues long. Trimming took off 5 bases at V and 9 bases at J, with 14 bases between the two ends. CDR1 is GTSNPN and CDR2 is SVGIG in the germline V gene (reference sequence). CDR3 residues: CAWGGQKVEQFF. CDR3 nucleotides: TGTGCCTGGGGGGGCCAGAAGGTTGAGCAGTTCTTC.

This sequence joins TRBV5-1 and TRBJ2-7, with 12 bases matching TRBD1. The CDR3 is made up of 17 amino acids. Losses at the gene ends were 3 bases for V and 2 bases for J; bases not matched to a gene: 9. Germline V gives CDR1 SGHRS, CDR2 YFSETQ. CDR3 bases: TGCGCCAGCAGCTCCGGGACAGGGGGCTTCCAGGCCTACGAGCAGTACTTC. This encodes CASSSGTGGFQAYEQYF.

This clone was observed a few times. This rearrangement joins TRBV7-9 to TRBJ2-2, with D maybe TRBD1 (6 bases). CDR3 size: 12 residues. Germline CDR1 SEHNR, CDR2 FQNEAQ (reference sequence). Trimming took 5 bases from V and 6 from J, leaving 7 bases between them. Written as DNA, the CDR3 is TGTGCCAGCAGCCGGACAGCCGGGGAGCTGTTTTTT. It yields the protein CASSRTAGELFF.

The rearrangement joins TRBV18 to TRBJ1-2; D possibly corresponds to TRBD1 (6 bases). With 4 bases removed from V and 8 bases from J, the gap between germline ends came to 17 bases. From germline, CDR1 is KGHSH and CDR2 LQKENI. This CDR3 region has 14 residues. The chain's CDR3 is CASSLRRTEEGYTF. The DNA for the CDR3 is TGTGCCAGCTCACTTCGACGGACAGAAGAAGGCTACACCTTC.

This clone has just a few counts. The chain carries TRBV29-1 and TRBJ2-3; 7 bases fit TRBD1. The CDR3 spans 13 residues. Germline CDR1 is SQVTM and CDR2 is ANQGSEA. J gave up 0 bases and V 8 bases, and 5 bases lay outside the gene matches. The CDR3 spells CSTTGVSTDTQYF. The CDR3 DNA is TGCAGCACCACAGGGGTGAGCACAGATACGCAGTATTTT.

This sequence joins TRBV5-6 and TRBJ1-5; 11 bases are shared with TRBD1. The V segment lost 2 bases and the J segment 6 bases; nucleotides outside the gene matches: 4. This CDR3 has 15 amino acids. Germline CDR1 reads SGHDT; CDR2 reads YYEEEE. The CDR3 loop reads CASSLGQGASQPQHF. The CDR3 coding sequence is TGTGCCAGCAGCTTAGGACAGGGGGCAAGTCAGCCCCAGCATTTT.

This clone has just a few counts. This sequence joins TRBV4-2 and TRBJ2-2; 14 bases fit TRBD2. In germline, CDR1 is LGHNA, CDR2 YNFKEQ. Trimming took 1 base from V and 1 from J; bases not matched to a gene: 5. The CDR3 spans 19 residues. CDR3 sequence: CASSQAGLAGARNTGELFF. DNA of the CDR3: TGTGCCAGCAGCCAAGCGGGACTAGCGGGGGCCCGGAACACCGGGGAGCTGTTTTTT.

The chain is built from TRBV10-2 and TRBJ2-5; 12 bases match TRBD2. The J segment lost 5 bases and the V segment lost 6 bases, leaving 7 bases of the junction unmatched. The germline V gene encodes CDR1 WSHSY and CDR2 SAAADI. The CDR3 is made up of 15 amino acids. The CDR3 DNA is TGCGCCAGCAGGGAGACTAGCGGGAGCACCGAGACCCAGTACTTC. Encoded protein: CASRETSGSTETQYF.

This clone has more than one count but fewer than ten. This chain connects TRBV6-5 to TRBJ2-3, with 9 bases matching TRBD1. V lost 6 bases to trimming and J lost 5 bases; unmatched junction nucleotides: 9. The germline CDR1 and CDR2 sequences are MNHEY and SVGAGI. This CDR3 comprises 15 residues. The CDR3 sequence: CASSTNRGRRDTQYF. In DNA, the CDR3 is TGTGCCAGCAGCACAAACAGGGGGCGACGAGATACGCAGTATTTT.

At least ten counts were recorded for this clone. The gene calls are TRBV29-1 and TRBJ1-2, with 7 positions matching TRBD1. Germline trimming cut 7 bases from V and 5 bases from J; bases unmatched to any gene: 7. CDR1 and CDR2 (germline): SQVTM, ANQGSEA. CDR3 length: 12 residues. The CDR3 nucleotides read TGCAGCGCGTCCCGGGACAGTTATGGCTACACCTTC. Translating gives CSASRDSYGYTF.

The CDR3 nucleotides read TGTGCCAGCAGCTTAGGTGTTGGGGGGAATCAGCCCCAGCATTTT. Translated, it gives CASSLGVGGNQPQHF. The chain is built from TRBV7-2 and TRBJ1-5; a weak D match, TRBD1 (5 bases). V was pared by 1 base and J by 4 bases, with 11 bases between. This CDR3 is 15 amino acids long. Per germline, CDR1 SGHTA and CDR2 FQGNSA.

This clone appeared a few times. This CDR3 is CASTLSEGPHNEQFF. In DNA form, the CDR3 reads TGTGCCAGCACTTTGTCTGAGGGCCCCCACAATGAGCAGTTCTTC. V gene TRBV6-1 combines with J gene TRBJ2-1, with a weak D call TRBD2 (5 bases). Germline V gene sequence: CDR1 MNHNS, CDR2 SASEGT. The CDR3 is made up of 15 amino acids. Trimming pared 7 bases from V and 5 bases from J, leaving 18 bases between.

This clone has more than one count but fewer than ten. This chain uses TRBV7-2 with TRBJ2-7; D is possibly TRBD2 (5 bases). CDR1 is SGHTA and CDR2 is FQGNSA in the germline V gene. This CDR3 is 13 amino acids long. V was clipped by 5 bases and J by 2 bases, with 10 bases between them. CDR3 residues: CASSAGPTYEQYF. The CDR3 DNA reads TGTGCCAGCAGCGCGGGCCCTACCTACGAGCAGTACTTC.

This clone was found many times. The V call is TRBV4-1, the J call TRBJ2-5; 9 bases fit TRBD2. CDR1 and CDR2 (germline): MGHRA, YSYEKL. This CDR3 has 15 amino acids. With V trimmed by 6 bases and J by 5 bases, 10 bases remained unmatched. The CDR3: CASSWAGGPDETQYF. CDR3 DNA: TGCGCCAGCAGTTGGGCGGGGGGGCCGGATGAGACCCAGTACTTC.

The CDR3 sequence is CASSYSYRDYEQYF. The CDR3 region has the DNA TGTGCCAGCAGTTACTCTTACCGGGACTACGAGCAGTACTTC. The V gene is TRBV6-5, the J gene TRBJ2-7, with a possible D match to TRBD2 (5 bases). Trimming removed 0 bases from V and 3 bases from J, with 9 bases in between. CDR3 length: 14 amino acids. CDR1 MNHEY and CDR2 SVGAGI come from the germline V gene.